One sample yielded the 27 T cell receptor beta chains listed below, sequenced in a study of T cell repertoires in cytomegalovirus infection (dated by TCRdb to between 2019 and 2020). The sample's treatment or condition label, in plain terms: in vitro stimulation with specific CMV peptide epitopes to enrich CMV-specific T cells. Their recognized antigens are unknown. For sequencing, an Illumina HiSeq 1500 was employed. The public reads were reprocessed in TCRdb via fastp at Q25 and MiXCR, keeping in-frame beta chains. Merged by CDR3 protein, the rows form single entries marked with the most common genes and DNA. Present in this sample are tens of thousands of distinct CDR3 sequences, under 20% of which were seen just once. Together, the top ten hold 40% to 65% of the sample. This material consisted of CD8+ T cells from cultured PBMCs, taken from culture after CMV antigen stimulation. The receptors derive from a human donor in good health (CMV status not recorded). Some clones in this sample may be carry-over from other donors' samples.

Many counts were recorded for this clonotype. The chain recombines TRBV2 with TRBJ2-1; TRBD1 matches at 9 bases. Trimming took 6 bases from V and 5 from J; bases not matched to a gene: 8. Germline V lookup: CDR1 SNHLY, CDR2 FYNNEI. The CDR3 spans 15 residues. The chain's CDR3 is CASSAGTGPHNEQFF. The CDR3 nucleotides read TGTGCCAGCAGCGCCGGGACAGGGCCCCACAATGAGCAGTTCTTC.

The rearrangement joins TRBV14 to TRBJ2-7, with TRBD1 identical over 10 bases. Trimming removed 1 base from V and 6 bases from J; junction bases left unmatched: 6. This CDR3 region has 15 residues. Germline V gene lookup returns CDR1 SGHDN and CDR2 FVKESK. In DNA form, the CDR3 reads TGTGCCAGCAGCCAAGCTGGGACAGGGGCGAGCGAGCAGTACTTC. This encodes CASSQAGTGASEQYF.

The CDR3 is CASSFSQGARHYGYTF. As DNA, the CDR3 is TGTGCCAGCAGTTTTTCCCAGGGGGCGAGGCACTATGGCTACACCTTC. The chain has TRBV27 and TRBJ1-2; 8 nucleotides match TRBD1. J was trimmed by 3 bases and V by 3 bases; bases with no gene match: 9. This CDR3 is built from 16 residues. Germline CDR1 is MNHEY and CDR2 is SMNVEV (reference sequence).

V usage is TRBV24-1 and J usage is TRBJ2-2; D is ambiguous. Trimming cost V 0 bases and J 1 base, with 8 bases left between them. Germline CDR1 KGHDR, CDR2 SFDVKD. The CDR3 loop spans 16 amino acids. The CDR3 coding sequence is TGTGCCACCAGTGATTTGCCTCTAGAGAACACCGGGGAGCTGTTTTTT. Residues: CATSDLPLENTGELFF.

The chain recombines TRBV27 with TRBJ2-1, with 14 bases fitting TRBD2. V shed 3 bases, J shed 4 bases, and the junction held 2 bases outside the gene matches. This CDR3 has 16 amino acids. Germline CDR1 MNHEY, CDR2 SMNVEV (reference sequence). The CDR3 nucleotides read TGTGCCAGCAGTTTGGGACTAGCGGGAGAGTACAATGAGCAGTTCTTC. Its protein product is CASSLGLAGEYNEQFF.

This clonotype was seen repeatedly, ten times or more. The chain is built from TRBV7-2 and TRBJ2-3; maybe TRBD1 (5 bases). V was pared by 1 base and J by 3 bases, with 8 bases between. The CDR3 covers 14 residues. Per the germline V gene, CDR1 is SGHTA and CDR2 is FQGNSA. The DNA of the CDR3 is TGTGCCAGCAGCTTAGGGGGCCTGACAGATACGCAGTATTTT. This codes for CASSLGGLTDTQYF.

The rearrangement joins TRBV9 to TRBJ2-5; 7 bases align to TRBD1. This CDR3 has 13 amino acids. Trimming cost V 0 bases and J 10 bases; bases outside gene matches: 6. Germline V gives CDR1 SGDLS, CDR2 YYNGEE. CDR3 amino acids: CASSVGDSLDQYF. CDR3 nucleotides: TGTGCCAGCAGCGTAGGGGACAGCTTGGACCAGTACTTC.

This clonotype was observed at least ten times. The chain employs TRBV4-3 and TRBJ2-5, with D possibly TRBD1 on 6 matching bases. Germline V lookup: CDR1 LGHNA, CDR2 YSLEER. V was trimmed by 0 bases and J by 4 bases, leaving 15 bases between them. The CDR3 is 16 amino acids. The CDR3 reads CASSQDPRGVGETQYF. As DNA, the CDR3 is TGCGCCAGCAGCCAAGACCCCAGGGGAGTTGGAGAGACCCAGTACTTC.

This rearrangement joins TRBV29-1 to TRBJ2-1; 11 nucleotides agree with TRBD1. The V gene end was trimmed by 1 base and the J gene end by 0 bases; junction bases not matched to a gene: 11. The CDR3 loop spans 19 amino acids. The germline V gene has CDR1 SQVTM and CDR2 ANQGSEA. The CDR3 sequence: CSVEGGDRGLSRSYNEQFF. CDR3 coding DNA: TGCAGCGTTGAAGGCGGGGACAGGGGGTTGAGCCGCTCCTACAATGAGCAGTTCTTC.

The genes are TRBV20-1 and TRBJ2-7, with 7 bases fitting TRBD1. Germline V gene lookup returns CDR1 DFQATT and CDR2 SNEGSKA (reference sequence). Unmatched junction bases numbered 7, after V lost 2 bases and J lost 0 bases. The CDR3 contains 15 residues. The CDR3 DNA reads TGCAGTGCTAGATCCCAGGACAGGAGCTCCTACGAGCAGTACTTC. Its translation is CSARSQDRSSYEQYF.

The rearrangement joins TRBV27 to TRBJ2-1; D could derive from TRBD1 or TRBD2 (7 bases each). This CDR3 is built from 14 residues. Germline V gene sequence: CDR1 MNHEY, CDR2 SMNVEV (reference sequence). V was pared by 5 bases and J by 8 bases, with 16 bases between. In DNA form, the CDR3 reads TGTGCCAGCAGTCTAGGGGGCGCGGGAGATGAGCAGTTCTTC. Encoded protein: CASSLGGAGDEQFF.

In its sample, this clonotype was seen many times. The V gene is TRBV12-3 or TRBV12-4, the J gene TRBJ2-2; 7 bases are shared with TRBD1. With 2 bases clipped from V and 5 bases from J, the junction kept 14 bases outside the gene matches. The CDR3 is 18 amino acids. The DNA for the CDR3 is TGTGCCAGCAGTTTAAAGAGTGGGACAGACTTTTTTACCGGGGAGCTGTTTTTT. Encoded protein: CASSLKSGTDFFTGELFF.

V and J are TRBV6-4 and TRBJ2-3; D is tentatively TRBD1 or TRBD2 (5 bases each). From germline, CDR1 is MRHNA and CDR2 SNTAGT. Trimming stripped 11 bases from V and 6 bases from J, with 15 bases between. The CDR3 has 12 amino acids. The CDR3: CALRGESDTQYF. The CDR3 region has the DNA TGTGCCCTTCGAGGGGAATCCGATACGCAGTATTTT.

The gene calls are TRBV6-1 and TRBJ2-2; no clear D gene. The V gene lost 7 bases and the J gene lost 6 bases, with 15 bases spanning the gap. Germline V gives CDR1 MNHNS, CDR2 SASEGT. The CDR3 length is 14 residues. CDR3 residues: CASKRDDFPGELFF. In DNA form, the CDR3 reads TGTGCCAGCAAACGTGATGACTTCCCCGGGGAGCTGTTTTTT.

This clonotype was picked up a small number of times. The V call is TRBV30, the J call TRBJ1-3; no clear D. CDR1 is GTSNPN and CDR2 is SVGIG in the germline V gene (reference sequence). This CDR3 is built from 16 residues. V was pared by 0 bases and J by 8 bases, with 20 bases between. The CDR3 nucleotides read TGTGCCTGGAGTGTGACCGGGCCTGGGCTAGGAGACACCATATATTTT. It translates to CAWSVTGPGLGDTIYF. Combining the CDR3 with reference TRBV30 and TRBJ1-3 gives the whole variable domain SQTIHQWPATLVQPVGSPLSLECTVEGTSNPNLYWYRQAAGRGLQLLFYSVGIGQISSEVPQNLSASRPQDRQFILSSKKLLLSDSGFYLCAWSVTGPGLGDTIYFGEGSWLTVV.

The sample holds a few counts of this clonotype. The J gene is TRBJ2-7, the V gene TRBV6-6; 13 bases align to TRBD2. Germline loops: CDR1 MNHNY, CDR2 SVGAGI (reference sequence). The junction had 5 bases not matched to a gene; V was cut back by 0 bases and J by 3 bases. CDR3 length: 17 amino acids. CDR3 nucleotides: TGTGCCAGCAGTTACTCGGCGGGACTAGCGGGAAGCTACGAGCAGTACTTC. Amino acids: CASSYSAGLAGSYEQYF.

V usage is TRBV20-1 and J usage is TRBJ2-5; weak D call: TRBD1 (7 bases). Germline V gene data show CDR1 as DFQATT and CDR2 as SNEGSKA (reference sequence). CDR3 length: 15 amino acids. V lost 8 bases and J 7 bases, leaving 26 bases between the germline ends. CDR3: CSTTRQGTIGGTQYF. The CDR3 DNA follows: TGCAGTACTACCCGACAGGGTACCATCGGGGGGACCCAGTACTTC.

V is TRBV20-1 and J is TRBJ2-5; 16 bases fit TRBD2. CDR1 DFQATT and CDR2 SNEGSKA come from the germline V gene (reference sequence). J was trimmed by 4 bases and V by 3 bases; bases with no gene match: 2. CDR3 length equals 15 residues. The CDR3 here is CSASGTSGGVETQYF. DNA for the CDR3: TGCAGTGCTAGTGGGACTAGCGGGGGGGTAGAGACCCAGTACTTC.

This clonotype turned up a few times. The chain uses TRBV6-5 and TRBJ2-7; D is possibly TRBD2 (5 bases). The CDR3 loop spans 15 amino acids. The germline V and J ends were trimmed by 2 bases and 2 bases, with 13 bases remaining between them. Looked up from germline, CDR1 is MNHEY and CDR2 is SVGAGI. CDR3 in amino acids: CASSYRTPETYEQYF. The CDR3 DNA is TGTGCCAGCAGTTACAGGACTCCAGAGACCTACGAGCAGTACTTC.

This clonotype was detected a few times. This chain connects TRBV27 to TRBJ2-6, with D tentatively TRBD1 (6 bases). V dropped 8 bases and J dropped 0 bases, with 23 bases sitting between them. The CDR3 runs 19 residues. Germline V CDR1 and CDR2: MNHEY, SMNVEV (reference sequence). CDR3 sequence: CASRHPGTSVFSGANVLTF. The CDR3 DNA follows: TGTGCCAGCCGCCACCCCGGGACAAGTGTGTTCTCTGGGGCCAACGTCCTGACTTTC.

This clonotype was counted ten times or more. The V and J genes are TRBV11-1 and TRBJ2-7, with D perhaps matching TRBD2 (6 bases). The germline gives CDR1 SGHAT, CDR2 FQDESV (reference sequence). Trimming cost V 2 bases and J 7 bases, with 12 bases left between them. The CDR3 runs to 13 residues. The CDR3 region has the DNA TGTGCCAGCAGCTTATACCGGGAGTGGGAGCAGTACTTC. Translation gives CASSLYREWEQYF.

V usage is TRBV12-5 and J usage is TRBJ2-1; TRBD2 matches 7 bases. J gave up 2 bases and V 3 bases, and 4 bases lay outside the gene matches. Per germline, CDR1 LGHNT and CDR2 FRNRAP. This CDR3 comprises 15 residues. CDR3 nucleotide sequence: TGTGCTAGTGGTTTCGAGGGAGGGCCCTACAATGAGCAGTTCTTC. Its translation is CASGFEGGPYNEQFF.

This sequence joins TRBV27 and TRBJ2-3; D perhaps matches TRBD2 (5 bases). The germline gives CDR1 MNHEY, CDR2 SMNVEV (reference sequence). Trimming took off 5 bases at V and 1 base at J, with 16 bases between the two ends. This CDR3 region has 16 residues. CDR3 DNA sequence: TGTGCCAGCAGTGCGTTACAGCGGATAGGCACAGATACGCAGTATTTT. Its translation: CASSALQRIGTDTQYF.

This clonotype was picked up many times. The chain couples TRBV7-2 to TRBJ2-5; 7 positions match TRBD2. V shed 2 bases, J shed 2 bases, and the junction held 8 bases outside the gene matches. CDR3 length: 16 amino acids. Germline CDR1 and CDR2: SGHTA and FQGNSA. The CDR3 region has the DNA TGTGCCAGCAGCTTAAGGAGCGGGATACCTCAAGAGACCCAGTACTTC. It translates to CASSLRSGIPQETQYF.

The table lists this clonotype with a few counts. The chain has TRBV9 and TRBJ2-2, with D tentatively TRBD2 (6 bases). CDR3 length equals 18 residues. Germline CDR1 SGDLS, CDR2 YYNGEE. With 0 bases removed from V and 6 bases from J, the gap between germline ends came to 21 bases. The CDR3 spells CASSVATGPSEYAGELFF. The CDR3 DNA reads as TGTGCCAGCAGCGTAGCTACGGGGCCTAGCGAGTACGCCGGGGAGCTGTTTTTT.

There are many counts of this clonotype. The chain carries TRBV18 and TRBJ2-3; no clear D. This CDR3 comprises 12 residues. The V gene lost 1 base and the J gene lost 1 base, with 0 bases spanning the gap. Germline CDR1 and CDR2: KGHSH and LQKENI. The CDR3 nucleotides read TGTGCCAGCTCACCACGCACAGATACGCAGTATTTT. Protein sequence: CASSPRTDTQYF.

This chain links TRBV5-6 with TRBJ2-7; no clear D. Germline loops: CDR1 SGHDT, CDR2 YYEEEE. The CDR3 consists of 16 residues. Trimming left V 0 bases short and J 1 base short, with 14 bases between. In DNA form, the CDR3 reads TGTGCCAGCAGCTTGGGGCAGTGGGAAGTGTCCTACGAGCAGTACTTC. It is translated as CASSLGQWEVSYEQYF.